This TCR beta chain was observed in a study of blood T cell repertoires in COVID-19. Libraries were prepared by immunoSEQ multiplex PCR; TCRdb keeps only in-frame clonotypes and omits some of them. The sample has approximately 160,000 clones; about four fifths are singletons. Germline CDR1 is ENHRY and CDR2 is SYGVKD. V lost 6 bases to trimming and J lost 2 bases; unmatched junction nucleotides: 7. The CDR3 sequence is 14 residues long. Material for sequencing was peripheral blood. The V and J genes are TRBV10-3 and TRBJ2-7, with TRBD1 matching over 7 bases. This TCR was recovered from a man in his 60s with active or convalescent COVID-19. CDR3 sequence reads: CAISGTAHPYEQYF. The CDR3 DNA is TGTGCCATCAGCGGGACAGCCCATCCCTACGAGCAGTACTTC.